Listed below are T cell receptor beta chains from one sample, sequenced in a study of post-analysis software for immune sequencing data. TCRdb fed the PCR reads into MiXCR, producing one record per CDR3 protein. The table has roughly 650,000 distinct CDR3 sequences, 59% seen once. The sequenced sample consisted of blood. Source of these receptors: a girl aged 2-10 years with multiple sclerosis. Each CDR3 is given with its conserved first and last residue. Fields, in order: CDR3 length, J gene, V gene, clone size, D gene, CDR3 protein, CDR3 DNA. D genes are given only for firm matches. Clone size is stated in some rows and not others, as once, few, many or a class when expanded.

CDR3 length: 14; J gene: TRBJ2-5; V gene: TRBV5-8; clone size: few; D gene: NA; CDR3 protein: CASSGPTWQETQYF; CDR3 DNA: TGTGCCAGCAGCGGCCCGACATGGCAAGAGACCCAGTACTTC
CDR3 length: 14; J gene: TRBJ1-2; V gene: TRBV27; clone size: few; D gene: NA; CDR3 protein: CASSLRETGTIYTF; CDR3 DNA: TGTGCCAGCAGTTTAAGGGAAACCGGGACAATCTACACCTTC
CDR3 length: 16; J gene: TRBJ1-4; V gene: TRBV20-1; clone size: NA; D gene: TRBD1; CDR3 protein: CSATPGQGANAEKLFF; CDR3 DNA: TGCAGTGCTACCCCGGGACAGGGGGCGAACGCTGAAAAACTGTTTTTT
CDR3 length: 13; J gene: TRBJ2-5; V gene: TRBV20-1; clone size: NA; D gene: NA; CDR3 protein: CSAYTGPKETQYF; CDR3 DNA: TGCAGCGCCTACACTGGGCCGAAAGAGACCCAGTACTTC
CDR3 length: 13; J gene: TRBJ2-7; V gene: TRBV10-3; clone size: few; D gene: NA; CDR3 protein: CAINRDGTYEQYF; CDR3 DNA: TGTGCCATCAACCGGGACGGGACCTACGAGCAGTACTTC
CDR3 length: 15; J gene: TRBJ1-1; V gene: TRBV7-9; clone size: NA; D gene: NA; CDR3 protein: CASSSQGIMNTEAFF; CDR3 DNA: TGTGCCAGCAGCTCCCAGGGGATCATGAACACTGAAGCTTTCTTT
CDR3 length: 14; J gene: TRBJ2-7; V gene: TRBV20-1; clone size: NA; D gene: TRBD2; CDR3 protein: CSAGTSGSFYEQYF; CDR3 DNA: TGCAGTGCTGGTACTAGCGGGAGCTTCTACGAGCAGTACTTC
CDR3 length: 14; J gene: TRBJ2-1; V gene: TRBV6-4; clone size: NA; D gene: NA; CDR3 protein: CACSAGLAGTEQFF; CDR3 DNA: NA
CDR3 length: 15; J gene: TRBJ2-6; V gene: TRBV5-5; clone size: few; D gene: NA; CDR3 protein: CASSLPASGANVLTF; CDR3 DNA: TGTGCCAGCAGCTTGCCAGCCTCTGGGGCCAACGTCCTGACTTTC
CDR3 length: 14; J gene: TRBJ1-5; V gene: TRBV20-1; clone size: NA; D gene: NA; CDR3 protein: CSAREGASNQPQHF; CDR3 DNA: TGCAGTGCTAGAGAGGGTGCGAGCAATCAGCCCCAGCATTTT
CDR3 length: 13; J gene: TRBJ2-5; V gene: TRBV5-1; clone size: NA; D gene: NA; CDR3 protein: CASSFGTGETQYF; CDR3 DNA: TGCGCCAGCAGCTTCGGGACGGGCGAGACCCAGTACTTC
CDR3 length: 15; J gene: TRBJ2-3; V gene: TRBV6-6; clone size: NA; D gene: TRBD1; CDR3 protein: CASSHAGTGSDTQYF; CDR3 DNA: TGTGCCAGCAGTCACGCCGGGACAGGGAGCGATACGCAGTATTTT
CDR3 length: 14; J gene: TRBJ1-1; V gene: TRBV27; clone size: NA; D gene: NA; CDR3 protein: CTSSPLLDGTEAFF; CDR3 DNA: TGTACCAGCAGTCCCCTCCTGGATGGCACTGAAGCTTTCTTT
CDR3 length: 17; J gene: TRBJ2-5; V gene: TRBV4-1; clone size: NA; D gene: TRBD1; CDR3 protein: CASSQGAGDRGQETQYF; CDR3 DNA: TGCGCCAGCAGCCAAGGGGCAGGGGACAGGGGCCAAGAGACCCAGTACTTC
CDR3 length: 16; J gene: TRBJ2-1; V gene: TRBV7-3; clone size: NA; D gene: NA; CDR3 protein: CASSLKLAGNYNEQFF; CDR3 DNA: TGTGCCAGCAGCTTAAAGTTGGCGGGAAACTACAATGAGCAGTTCTTC
CDR3 length: 15; J gene: TRBJ2-6; V gene: TRBV4-3; clone size: few; D gene: NA; CDR3 protein: CASSQDRGGGAVLTF; CDR3 DNA: TGCGCCAGCAGCCAAGATAGGGGGGGTGGGGCCGTCCTGACTTTC
CDR3 length: 14; J gene: TRBJ2-7; V gene: TRBV5-1; clone size: NA; D gene: TRBD2; CDR3 protein: CASSLSGRSSEQYF; CDR3 DNA: TGCGCCAGCAGCCTGAGCGGGAGATCATCCGAGCAGTACTTC